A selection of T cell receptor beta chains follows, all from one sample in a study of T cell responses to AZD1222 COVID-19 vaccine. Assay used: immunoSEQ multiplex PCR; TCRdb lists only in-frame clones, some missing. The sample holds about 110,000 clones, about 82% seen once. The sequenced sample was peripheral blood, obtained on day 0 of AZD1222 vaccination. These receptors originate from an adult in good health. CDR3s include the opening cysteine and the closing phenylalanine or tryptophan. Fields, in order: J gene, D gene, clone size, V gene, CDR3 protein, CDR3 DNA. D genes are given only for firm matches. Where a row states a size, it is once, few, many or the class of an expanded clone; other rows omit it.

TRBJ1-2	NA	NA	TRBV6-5	CASNGGAYGYTF	TGTGCCAGCAACGGGGGGGCCTATGGCTACACCTTC
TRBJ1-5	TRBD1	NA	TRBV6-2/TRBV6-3	CASSTPRQGVRNQPQHF	TGTGCCAGCAGCACACCCCGACAGGGCGTAAGAAATCAGCCCCAGCATTTT
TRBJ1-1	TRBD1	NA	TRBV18	CASSAGQGNEVEAFF	TGTGCCAGCTCGGCGGGACAGGGGAACGAGGTTGAAGCTTTCTTT
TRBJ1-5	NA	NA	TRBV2	CASSPEGFNQPQHF	TGTGCCAGCAGCCCCGAGGGGTTCAATCAGCCCCAGCATTTT
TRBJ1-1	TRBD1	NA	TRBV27	CASRGRDRGNTEAFF	TGTGCCAGCAGGGGACGGGACAGGGGGAACACTGAAGCTTTCTTT
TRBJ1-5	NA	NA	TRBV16	CASSHRDKAQPQHF	TGTGCCAGCAGCCACCGGGACAAGGCACAGCCCCAGCATTTT
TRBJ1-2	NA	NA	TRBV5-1	CASSLGEDGYTF	TGCGCCAGCAGCTTGGGAGAGGACGGCTACACCTTC
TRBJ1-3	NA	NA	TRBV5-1	CASSPEWGSGNTIYF	TGCGCCAGCAGCCCGGAGTGGGGTTCTGGAAACACCATATATTTT
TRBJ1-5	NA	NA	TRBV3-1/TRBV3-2	CASSRQDSNQPQHF	TGTGCCAGCAGCCGACAGGATAGCAATCAGCCCCAGCATTTT
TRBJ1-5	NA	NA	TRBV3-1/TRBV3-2	CASSQGARSQPQHF	TGTGCCAGCAGCCAGGGGGCACGTAGTCAGCCCCAGCATTTT
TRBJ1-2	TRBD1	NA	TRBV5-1	CASSSGQGSGYTF	TGCGCCAGCAGCTCCGGACAGGGGAGCGGCTACACCTTC
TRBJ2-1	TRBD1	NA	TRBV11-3	CASSLGTGDHNEQFF	TGTGCCAGCAGCTTAGGGACAGGGGACCACAATGAGCAGTTCTTC
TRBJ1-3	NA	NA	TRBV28	CASSLSPGSGNTIYF	TGTGCCAGCAGTTTATCCCCAGGGTCGGGAAACACCATATATTTT
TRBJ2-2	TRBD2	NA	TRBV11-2	CASSFAGGSRVAGELFF	TGTGCCAGCAGCTTTGCGGGGGGCTCTCGGGTTGCCGGGGAGCTGTTTTTT
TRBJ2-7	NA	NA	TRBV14	CASSNPGLSYEQYF	TGTGCCAGCAGTAACCCGGGACTCTCATACGAGCAGTACTTC
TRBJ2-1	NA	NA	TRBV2	CASSEVGGSYNEQFF	TGTGCCAGCAGTGAGGTTGGGGGTTCCTACAATGAGCAGTTCTTC
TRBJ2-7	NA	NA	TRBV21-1	CASSNSRRPSHEQYF	TGTGCCAGCAGCAATAGCAGGAGGCCTAGCCACGAGCAGTACTTC
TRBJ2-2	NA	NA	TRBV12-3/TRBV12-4	CASSFSRAGELFF	TGTGCCAGCAGTTTCTCCAGAGCCGGGGAGCTGTTTTTT
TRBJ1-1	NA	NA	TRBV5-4	CASSDAGTLNTEAFF	TGTGCCAGCAGCGACGCCGGGACCTTGAACACTGAAGCTTTCTTT
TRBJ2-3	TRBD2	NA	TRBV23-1	CASSRGLDTDTQYF	TGCGCCAGCAGCCGGGGACTAGACACAGATACGCAGTATTTT
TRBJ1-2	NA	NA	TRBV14	CASSPLGQLGNYGYTF	TGTGCCAGCAGCCCGCTGGGCCAGTTGGGAAACTATGGCTACACCTTC
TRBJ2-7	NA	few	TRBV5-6	CASSSPRDFYEQYF	TGTGCCAGCAGCTCCCCCAGGGATTTTTACGAGCAGTACTTC
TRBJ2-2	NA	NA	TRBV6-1	CASSDGTGELFF	TGTGCCAGCAGTGACGGGACTGGGGAGCTGTTTTTT
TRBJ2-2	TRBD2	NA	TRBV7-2	CASTPGLANTGELFF	TGTGCCAGCACCCCGGGACTAGCGAACACCGGGGAGCTGTTTTTT
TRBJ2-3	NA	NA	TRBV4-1	CASSLQGREYF	TGCGCCAGCAGCCTCCAGGGGAGGGAGTATTTT
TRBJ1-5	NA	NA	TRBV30	CAWSPRGGYDQPQHF	TGTGCCTGGAGTCCTAGGGGTGGATACGATCAGCCCCAGCATTTT
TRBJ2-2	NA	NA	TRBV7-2	CASSPERGTVSTGELFF	TGTGCCAGCAGCCCCGAGCGGGGGACAGTTTCCACCGGGGAGCTGTTTTTT
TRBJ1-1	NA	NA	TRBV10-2	CASSEGPTDIEAFF	TGCGCCAGCAGTGAAGGTCCCACCGACATTGAAGCTTTCTTT
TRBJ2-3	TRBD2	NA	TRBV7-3	CASSFLGTSADTQYF	TGTGCCAGCAGCTTCCTAGGGACTAGCGCTGATACGCAGTATTTT
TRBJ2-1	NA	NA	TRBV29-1	CSVMGTVQNEQFF	TGCAGCGTTATGGGAACGGTACAGAATGAGCAGTTCTTC
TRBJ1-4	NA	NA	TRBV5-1	CASSLDVRNEKLFF	TGCGCCAGCAGCCTGGACGTCCGGAATGAAAAACTGTTTTTT
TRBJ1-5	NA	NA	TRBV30	CAWNQGHRNQPQHF	TGTGCCTGGAATCAGGGACACCGCAATCAGCCCCAGCATTTT
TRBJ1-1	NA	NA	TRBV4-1	CASSPRFVGLSGTEAFF	TGCGCCAGCAGCCCCCGGTTCGTGGGGCTCTCGGGGACTGAAGCTTTCTTT
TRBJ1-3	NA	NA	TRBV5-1	CASSLVGVKFGNTIYF	TGCGCCAGCAGCTTGGTCGGGGTTAAGTTCGGAAACACCATATATTTT
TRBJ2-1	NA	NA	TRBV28	CASSFVDSYNEQFF	TGTGCCAGCAGTTTTGTGGACAGCTACAATGAGCAGTTCTTC
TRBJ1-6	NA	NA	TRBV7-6	CASSLADRQNSPLHF	TGTGCCAGCAGCTTAGCCGACAGGCAGAATTCACCCCTCCACTTT
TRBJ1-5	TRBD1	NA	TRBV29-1	CSVGQGGNQPQHF	TGCAGCGTCGGACAGGGCGGGAATCAGCCCCAGCATTTT
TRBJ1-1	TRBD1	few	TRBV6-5	CASTVPGTGEAFF	TGTGCCAGCACTGTTCCCGGGACAGGAGAAGCTTTCTTT
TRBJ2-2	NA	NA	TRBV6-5	CASSPMANTGELFF	TGTGCCAGCAGCCCCATGGCGAACACCGGGGAGCTGTTTTTT
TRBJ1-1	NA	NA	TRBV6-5	CASSRGVGNTEAFF	TGTGCCAGCAGTCGAGGGGTGGGGAACACTGAAGCTTTCTTT
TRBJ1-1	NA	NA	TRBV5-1	CASRAEGRTEAFF	TGCGCCAGCAGGGCTGAGGGGCGCACTGAAGCTTTCTTT
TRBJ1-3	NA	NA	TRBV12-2	CASRLVSRRGYCSGNTIYF	TGTGCAAGTCGCTTAGTTTCAAGGAGGGGGTACTGCTCTGGAAACACCATATATTTT
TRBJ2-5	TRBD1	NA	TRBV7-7	CASSRGQGRPETQYF	TGTGCCAGCAGCCGAGGACAGGGGCGGCCAGAGACCCAGTACTTC
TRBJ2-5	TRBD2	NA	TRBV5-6	CASSLGVAGIETQYF	TGTGCCAGCAGCTTGGGAGTAGCGGGGATTGAGACCCAGTACTTC
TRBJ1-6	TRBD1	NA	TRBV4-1	CASSYEGALNSPLHF	TGCGCCAGCAGTTACGAGGGGGCCCTTAATTCACCCCTCCACTTT
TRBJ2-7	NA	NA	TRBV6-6	CASSYSRGGASYEQYF	TGTGCCAGCAGTTACTCGAGGGGGGGGGCTTCCTACGAGCAGTACTTC
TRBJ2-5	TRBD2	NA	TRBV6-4	CASSGGSGGQETQYF	TGTGCCAGCAGTGGTGGTAGCGGGGGCCAAGAGACCCAGTACTTC
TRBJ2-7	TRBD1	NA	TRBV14	CASQSVAGGAEQYF	TGTGCCAGCCAAAGCGTAGCAGGGGGCGCCGAGCAGTACTTC
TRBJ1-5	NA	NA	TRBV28	CASTPPGHSSAQHF	TGTGCCAGCACCCCCCCGGGCCATTCTTCAGCCCAGCATTTT
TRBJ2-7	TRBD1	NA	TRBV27	CASSLTGGKASEQYF	TGTGCCAGCAGTTTAACAGGGGGCAAAGCGAGCGAGCAGTACTTC
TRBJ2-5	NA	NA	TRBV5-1	CASSLNRGIGETQYF	TGCGCCAGCAGCTTGAACCGGGGAATAGGGGAGACCCAGTACTTC
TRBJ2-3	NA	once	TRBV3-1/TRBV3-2	CASSSPLETDTQYF	TGTGCCAGCAGCTCTCCGCTGGAAACAGATACGCAGTATTTT
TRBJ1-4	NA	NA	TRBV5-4	CASSLDPLTVNEKLFF	TGTGCCAGCAGCTTGGACCCCTTGACAGTTAATGAAAAACTGTTTTTT
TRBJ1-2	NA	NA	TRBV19	CASRNRGSRTGGYTF	TGTGCCAGTAGGAATCGGGGCAGCCGAACTGGTGGCTACACCTTC
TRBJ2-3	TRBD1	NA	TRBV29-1	CSVLRTGGTDTQYF	TGCAGCGTACTTCGGACAGGGGGCACAGATACGCAGTATTTT
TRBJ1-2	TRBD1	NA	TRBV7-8	CASSLGQGAPYGYTF	TGTGCCAGCAGCTTAGGGCAGGGGGCTCCCTATGGCTACACCTTC
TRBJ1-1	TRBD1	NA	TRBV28	CASSSTGDGAEAFF	TGTGCCAGCAGTTCGACAGGGGATGGGGCTGAAGCTTTCTTT
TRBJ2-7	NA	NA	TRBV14	CASSRLGQVYEQYF	TGTGCCAGCAGCCGGCTGGGTCAAGTTTACGAGCAGTACTTC
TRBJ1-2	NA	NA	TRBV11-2	CASSSIRVGGGYTF	TGTGCCAGCAGCTCCATACGGGTCGGGGGTGGCTACACCTTC